This is a list of T cell receptor beta chains from one sample in a study of shared clonotypes between healthy human individuals. The repertoire was sequenced with immunoSEQ multiplex PCR; TCRdb's copy has only in-frame clones and lacks some. This sample has over 2,000,000 clones, with 90% to 95% found just once. Sequencing was performed on naive CD8+ T cells from PBMCs. The receptors originated from a young man in good health. Some clones in this sample may be carry-over from other donors' samples. Both conserved end residues are trimmed from each CDR3. A D gene is named only where the DNA matches it firmly.

D,length,V,CDR3
TRBD2,15,TRBV2,ASIVGPGLAGTDTQY
.,13,TRBV7-9,ASSPSPWSDTEAF
TRBD1,13,TRBV14,ASSLGQGAMNEQF
TRBD1,16,TRBV27,ASSKAVYQGQGWGGYT
.,11,TRBV27,ASSLSFGSEQY
.,12,TRBV27,ASSFLSDTGELF
.,12,TRBV28,ASSFSGSGNTIY
TRBD2,14,TRBV9,ASTVGGTSGYNEQF
.,10,TRBV11-2,ASSLGPETQY
TRBD1,15,TRBV9,ASSATPQTGANTEAF
TRBD1,12,TRBV19,ASSSRDRYYEQY
.,11,TRBV28,ASSFSGWTEAF
TRBD2,11,TRBV29-1,SALAGGPETQY
.,13,TRBV29-1,SATGGQKRTDTQY
.,13,TRBV6-4,ASSERAGHTGELF
.,13,TRBV9,ASSVGQGNNQPQH
TRBD1,11,TRBV5-1,ASSPGTATEAF
.,9,TRBV28,ASSFQLEQY
.,14,TRBV5-1,ASSRLEAANTYEQY
.,14,TRBV29-1,SVNIGGPRSSYEQY
TRBD1,11,TRBV13,ASTIQGHTEAF
TRBD1,14,TRBV27,ASSLSGQGADSPLH
TRBD2,13,TRBV9,ASSVELAATDTQY
TRBD2,12,TRBV6-5,ASSQSGNSYEQY
.,13,TRBV7-9,ASSLGGQLNQPQH
.,11,TRBV27,ASSSYPSYEQY
.,10,TRBV7-9,ASSPKNYGYT
TRBD1,12,TRBV19,ASSLRDRALEQY
.,12,TRBV28,ASSFWGSAETQY
.,9,TRBV27,ASTFGGEAF